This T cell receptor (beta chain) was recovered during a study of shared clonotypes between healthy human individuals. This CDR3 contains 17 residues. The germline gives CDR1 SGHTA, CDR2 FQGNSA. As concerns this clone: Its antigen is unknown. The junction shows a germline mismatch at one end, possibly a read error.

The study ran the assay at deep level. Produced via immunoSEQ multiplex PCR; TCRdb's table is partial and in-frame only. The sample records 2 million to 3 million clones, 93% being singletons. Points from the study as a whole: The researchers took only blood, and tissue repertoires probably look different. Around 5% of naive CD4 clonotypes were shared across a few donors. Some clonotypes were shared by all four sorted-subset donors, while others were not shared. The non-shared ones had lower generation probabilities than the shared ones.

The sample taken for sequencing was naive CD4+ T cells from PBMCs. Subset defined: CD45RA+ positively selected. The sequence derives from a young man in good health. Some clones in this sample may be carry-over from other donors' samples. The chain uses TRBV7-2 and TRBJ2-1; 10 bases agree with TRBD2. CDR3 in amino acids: CASTPQISGRAYNEQFF. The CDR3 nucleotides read TGTGCCAGCACCCCCCAGATCAGCGGGAGGGCCTATAATGAGCAGTTCTTC. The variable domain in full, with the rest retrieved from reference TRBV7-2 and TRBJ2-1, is GAGVSQSPSNKVTEKGKDVELRCDPISGHTALYWYRQSLGQGLEFLIYFQGNSAPDKSGLPSDRFSAERTGGSVSTLTIQRTQQEDSAVYLCASTPQISGRAYNEQFFGPGTRLTVL.